The rows below give T cell receptor beta chains drawn from one sample of a study of cytomegalovirus exposure and HLA in healthy donors. Produced via immunoSEQ multiplex PCR; TCRdb's table is partial and in-frame only. With approximately 52,000 clones in the sample, the ten largest clones hold approximately 10%. The sample comprised PBMCs. Receptor source: a man aged 50 to 59 in good health and CMV-seropositive. CDR3s include the opening cysteine and the closing phenylalanine or tryptophan. Each record gives: V gene, J gene, D gene, CDR3 DNA, CDR3 protein. The D gene is left open where the match is weak.

TRBV5-1,TRBJ2-7,.,TGCGCCAGCAGCTTGGGGGACATTGGTTACGAGCAGTACTTC,CASSLGDIGYEQYF
TRBV18,TRBJ1-2,.,TGTGCCAGCTCAACCCTGACAGGCCCGCTAACCTATGGCTACACCTTC,CASSTLTGPLTYGYTF
TRBV5-1,TRBJ1-2,TRBD1,TGCGCCAGCAGCCTCGGGACAGGTTACTACACCTTC,CASSLGTGYYTF
TRBV2,TRBJ1-2,.,TGTGCCAGCAGGAGGACAGCCTATGGCTACACCTTC,CASRRTAYGYTF
TRBV28,TRBJ1-5,TRBD1,TGTGCCAGCAGTACTGGACAGGGGGCTGGACAGCCCCAGCATTTT,CASSTGQGAGQPQHF
TRBV30,TRBJ2-6,TRBD1,TGTGCCTGGAGTGCCGGGACAGGGGTCTTCTCTGGGGCCAACGTCCTGACTTTC,CAWSAGTGVFSGANVLTF
TRBV11-2,TRBJ2-7,TRBD2,TGTGCCAGCAGCCGAGGGACTACTCGCTCCTACGAGCAGTACTTC,CASSRGTTRSYEQYF
TRBV7-9,TRBJ2-1,.,TGTGCCAGCAGCTTAGACAAGAATGAGCAGTTCTTC,CASSLDKNEQFF
TRBV6-5,TRBJ2-7,.,TGTGCCAGCATGGGGCCCTTCGCCTACGAGCAGTACTTC,CASMGPFAYEQYF
TRBV2,TRBJ2-1,TRBD2,TGTGCCATTGGACTAGCGGGAGCCTACAATGAGCAGTTCTTC,CAIGLAGAYNEQFF
TRBV28,TRBJ2-7,.,TGTGCCAGTGGTCCCGACAGGACCGGGTACGAGCAGTACTTC,CASGPDRTGYEQYF
TRBV19,TRBJ2-7,.,TGTGCCAGTAGTCCATTAATCAGCTACGAGCAGTACTTC,CASSPLISYEQYF
TRBV7-2,TRBJ1-2,TRBD1,TGTGCCAGCAGCTTGGGGGACAGTGTGATCCCCTATGGCTACACCTTC,CASSLGDSVIPYGYTF
TRBV7-6,TRBJ2-1,.,TGTGCCAGCAGCTTGGCCGGCCGGGTGCAGTTCTTC,CASSLAGRVQFF
TRBV27,TRBJ1-1,TRBD1,TGTGCCAGCAGCCCAGGGGGCGTCACTGAAGATTTCTTT,CASSPGGVTEDFF
TRBV19,TRBJ2-1,TRBD2,TGTGCCAGTAGTAGGGGCGAGCTAGCGGGTTCCTACAATGAGCAGTTCTTC,CASSRGELAGSYNEQFF
TRBV7-3,TRBJ1-2,TRBD1,TGTGCCAGCAGCCCCCTGGACAGGGGAGGGAGTAACTATGGCTACACCTTC,CASSPLDRGGSNYGYTF
TRBV7-8,TRBJ2-3,TRBD1,TGTGCCAGCAGCCCATGGACAGGGAAAGATACGCAGTATTTT,CASSPWTGKDTQYF
TRBV30,TRBJ2-7,TRBD1,TGTGCCTGGAGTGCTCGAGGACAGGGCTCCTACGAGCAGTACTTC,CAWSARGQGSYEQYF
TRBV14,TRBJ2-3,TRBD1,TGTGCCAGCAGCCTGGGGGTTCGCTACGGTTCCAGGGGGCTTTCTGACTTGGATACGCAGTATTTT,CASSLGVRYGSRGLSDLDTQYF
TRBV7-2,TRBJ2-7,TRBD1,TGTGCCAGCAGCCTAATACAGGGGGCGGTTTACGAGCAGTACTTC,CASSLIQGAVYEQYF
TRBV5-1,TRBJ2-1,TRBD2,TGCGCCAGCAGCTCGGGACTAGCGGGAGGCGGTGAGCAGTTCTTC,CASSSGLAGGGEQFF
TRBV6-6,TRBJ2-7,TRBD1,TGTGCCAGCAGAAACCTGGGACAGGGGGCCGCCTACGAGCAGTACTTC,CASRNLGQGAAYEQYF
TRBV5-6,TRBJ2-1,TRBD1,TGTGCCAGCAGCTTGGTGGGACAGGGGATCAATGAGCAGTTCTTC,CASSLVGQGINEQFF
TRBV7-2,TRBJ2-5,TRBD1,TGTGCCAGCAGCTTAGGGCCTTACCCCGACAGGGAAGAGACCCAGTACTTC,CASSLGPYPDREETQYF
TRBV29-1,TRBJ1-1,.,TGCAGCGTTGGGGCCCGGGGGGCAGACACTGAAGCTTTCTTT,CSVGARGADTEAFF
TRBV28,TRBJ1-2,.,TGTGCCAGCAGTTTATTAGCCTATGGCTACACCTTC,CASSLLAYGYTF
TRBV7-9,TRBJ1-2,TRBD1,TGTGCCAGCAGTCCACCCGGGACAGGGAACTATGGCTACACCTTC,CASSPPGTGNYGYTF